Below are 20 T cell receptor beta chains sequenced from a single sample in a study of low-dose radiotherapy and immunotherapy resistance in tumors. Time point defined: before trial treatment. Primers targeting TRAV and TRBV primed first-strand cDNA, covering alpha and beta chains. The authors amplified TCRs for about 20 PCR cycles with a constant-region primer and a V-primer adapter. TCRdb recomputed calls from the reads with MiXCR, one row per CDR3 protein. The repertoire holds more than 70,000 distinct CDR3 sequences, with approximately 31% as singletons. This specimen was PBMCs, taken before treatment. Receptors originate from a female donor with ovarian cancer.

This clonotype was observed many times. The chain uses TRBV19 and TRBJ2-1; tentative D call: TRBD1 (5 bases). V shed 7 bases and J shed 5 bases, with 12 bases lying between them. The CDR3 is made up of 13 amino acids. Germline CDR1 and CDR2: LNHDA and SQIVND (reference sequence). Written as DNA, the CDR3 is TGTGCCAGTAACAAGGGGTCGGACAATGAGCAGTTCTTC. Protein sequence: CASNKGSDNEQFF.

Concerning this clonotype itself: A read error is possible here, since a much larger clone lies one base away. The V gene is TRBV7-2, the J gene TRBJ2-3; D possibly corresponds to TRBD2 (6 bases). The CDR3 loop spans 16 amino acids. Germline V gives CDR1 SGHTA, CDR2 FQGNSA. For the CDR3, the DNA is TGTGCCAGCGGCTTAGACAGCGGGTCAAGCGGCGGTACGCAGTATTTT. Amino acids: CASGLDSGSSGGTQYF.

The table lists this clonotype with many counts. The chain links TRBV2 to TRBJ2-5, with 8 bases that match TRBD1. CDR1 and CDR2 from the germline V gene are SNHLY and FYNNEI. The CDR3 is 13 residues long. V gave up 5 bases and J gave up 4 bases; unmatched junction bases: 3. CDR3 nucleotides: TGTGCCAGCAGTTGGACAGGGACAGAGACCCAGTACTTC. This translates into CASSWTGTETQYF.

This clonotype was counted at least ten times. The gene calls are TRBV6-2 or TRBV6-3 and TRBJ2-1, with a possible D match to TRBD1 (6 bases). The CDR3 has 16 residues. In germline, CDR1 is MNHEY, CDR2 SVGEGT. Trimming removed 2 bases from V and 5 bases from J, with 16 bases in between. CDR3 protein: CASSYTTGSYNNEQFF. The CDR3 DNA follows: TGTGCCAGCAGTTACACCACAGGGTCCTACAACAATGAGCAGTTCTTC.

The chain carries TRBV29-1 and TRBJ2-1, with 14 bases aligning to TRBD2. The junction had 11 bases not matched to a gene; V was cut back by 7 bases and J by 3 bases. This CDR3 is 17 amino acids long. Per germline, CDR1 SQVTM and CDR2 ANQGSEA. Here the CDR3 reads CSGMGLAGERVYNEQFF. Here the CDR3 DNA reads TGCAGCGGGATGGGACTAGCGGGAGAGAGGGTCTACAATGAGCAGTTCTTC.

The chain carries TRBV2 and TRBJ1-1, with 9 positions matching TRBD1. J gave up 6 bases and V 5 bases, and 13 bases lay outside the gene matches. Germline CDR1 SNHLY, CDR2 FYNNEI. The CDR3 is 16 residues long. DNA for the CDR3: TGTGCCAGCAGTAATACCGACACAGGGGGCCGACCTGAAGCTTTCTTT. This encodes CASSNTDTGGRPEAFF.

This clonotype occurred many times. The chain carries TRBV29-1 and TRBJ2-5; 9 positions agree with TRBD2. The CDR3 covers 14 residues. J gave up 3 bases and V 5 bases, and 7 bases lay outside the gene matches. Germline CDR1 and CDR2: SQVTM and ANQGSEA. CDR3 sequence (DNA): TGCAGCGTTAGAGGAGCGGGGGGTAAAGAGACCCAGTACTTC. Protein sequence: CSVRGAGGKETQYF.

This clonotype was picked up many times. The rearrangement uses TRBV9 and TRBJ2-1; a weak D match, TRBD2 (6 bases). The CDR3 has 15 amino acids. In germline, CDR1 is SGDLS, CDR2 YYNGEE. Trimming stripped 3 bases from V and 0 bases from J, with 10 bases between. The CDR3 spells CASSGDGGSYNEQFF. In DNA, the CDR3 is TGTGCCAGCAGCGGAGACGGGGGCTCCTACAATGAGCAGTTCTTC. The full variable domain, its missing parts supplied by reference TRBV9 and TRBJ2-1, is DSGVTQTPKHLITATGQRVTLRCSPRSGDLSVYWYQQSLDQGLQFLIQYYNGEERAKGNILERFSAQQFPDLHSELNLSSLELGDSALYFCASSGDGGSYNEQFFGPGTRLTVL.

The chain links TRBV24-1 to TRBJ2-2, with 7 nucleotides matching TRBD2. The V segment lost 4 bases and the J segment 5 bases; nucleotides outside the gene matches: 0. The CDR3 runs 13 residues. Germline V lookup: CDR1 KGHDR, CDR2 SFDVKD. The CDR3 DNA reads as TGTGCCACCAGTGAGCGGGAGACCGGGGAGCTGTTTTTT. It translates to CATSERETGELFF.

This clonotype has at least ten counts. The chain recombines TRBV30 with TRBJ2-7, with 8 bases fitting TRBD2. Looked up from germline, CDR1 is GTSNPN and CDR2 is SVGIG (reference sequence). The trim removed 3 bases at V and 3 bases at J, leaving 19 bases unmatched. The CDR3 spans 18 residues. The CDR3 nucleotides read TGTGCCTGGAGCCGGCGGGGAGCGGGAGTAAAGAGGGACTACGAGCAGTACTTC. This codes for CAWSRRGAGVKRDYEQYF.

This clonotype occurred a few times. Only one base separates this from a far larger clonotype, so it likely reflects a read error. The chain is built from TRBV6-2 or TRBV6-3 and TRBJ2-1, with D perhaps TRBD2 (6 bases). V shed 5 bases and J shed 10 bases, with 21 bases lying between them. This CDR3 region has 15 residues. The V gene's germline CDR1 is MNHEY and CDR2 SVGEGT. The CDR3 here is CASSVIGGEDYEQFF. The CDR3 bases are TGTGCCAGCAGTGTGATCGGGGGTGAGGATTACGAGCAGTTCTTC.

In the case of this clonotype: A much larger clone lies one base from this, so it may be a read error. The rearrangement links TRBV28 to TRBJ2-4; tentatively, D is TRBD2 (6 bases). CDR1 MDHEN and CDR2 SYDVKM come from the germline V gene. The CDR3 has 15 amino acids. V lost 3 bases and J 1 base, leaving 10 bases between the germline ends. This CDR3 reads CASSFSGEAKNIQYF. The CDR3 DNA sequence: TGTGCCAGCAGTTTCTCGGGAGAGGCCAAAAACATTCAGTACTTC.

The genes are TRBV4-1 and TRBJ2-1; a possible D gene is TRBD1 (5 bases). Germline values: CDR1 MGHRA, CDR2 YSYEKL. The CDR3 is 15 amino acids. The V gene lost 3 bases and the J gene lost 0 bases, with 9 bases spanning the gap. The CDR3 DNA reads as TGCGCCAGCAGCCACAGGGTTAGCTCCTACAATGAGCAGTTCTTC. This gives the protein CASSHRVSSYNEQFF.

CDR3 loop: CASSETGEVTKNIQYF. CDR3 DNA sequence: TGTGCCAGCAGCGAAACAGGGGAGGTTACCAAAAACATTCAGTACTTC. The rearrangement links TRBV11-2 to TRBJ2-4; D may be TRBD1 (7 bases). The V gene lost 5 bases and the J gene lost 2 bases, with 16 bases spanning the gap. This CDR3 is 16 amino acids long. Per the germline V gene, CDR1 is SGHAT and CDR2 is FQNNGV.

This clonotype was detected many times. The genes are TRBV2 and TRBJ1-5; D call uncertain. This CDR3 is 14 amino acids long. Trimming removed 4 bases from V and 5 bases from J, with 12 bases in between. The germline V gene encodes CDR1 SNHLY and CDR2 FYNNEI. The CDR3 is CASSVYGNYQPQHF. As DNA, the CDR3 is TGTGCCAGCAGTGTTTACGGCAATTATCAGCCCCAGCATTTT.

This rearrangement joins TRBV6-5 to TRBJ1-2; D unresolved. V lost 2 bases, J lost 4 bases, and 8 bases lay in between. CDR3 length equals 13 residues. The germline V gene has CDR1 MNHEY and CDR2 SVGAGI. The CDR3 DNA reads TGTGCCAGCAGTTACATTGGCAGCTATGGCTACACCTTC. This sequence encodes CASSYIGSYGYTF.

This clonotype was seen at least ten times. The rearrangement joins TRBV25-1 to TRBJ1-1; maybe TRBD1 (5 bases). CDR1 MGHDK and CDR2 SYGVNS come from the germline V gene. V gave up 2 bases and J gave up 10 bases, with 14 bases separating them. The CDR3 totals 13 residues. The CDR3 coding sequence is TGTGCCAGCAGTGAAACAGGTAGGGAAGGAGCTTTCTTT. It specifies CASSETGREGAFF. Complete variable domain (other parts from reference TRBV25-1 and TRBJ1-1): EADIYQTPRYLVIGTGKKITLECSQTMGHDKMYWYQQDPGMELHLIHYSYGVNSTEKGDLSSESTVSRIRTEHFPLTLESARPSHTSQYLCASSETGREGAFFGQGTRLTVV.

This clonotype showed up many times. The chain recombines TRBV5-1 with TRBJ2-2, with D possibly TRBD1 on 5 matching bases. Trimming removed 2 bases at V and 4 bases at J, with 12 bases between. Germline CDR1 SGHRS, CDR2 YFSETQ. The CDR3 is 15 residues long. The CDR3 coding sequence is TGCGCCAGCAGCTTAGACGGTCAGGGCACCGGGGAGCTGTTTTTT. It codes for CASSLDGQGTGELFF.

This clonotype was observed many times. The V gene is TRBV20-1, the J gene TRBJ2-5; D tentatively fits TRBD1 or TRBD2 (6 bases each). Germline V gives CDR1 DFQATT, CDR2 SNEGSKA (reference sequence). The CDR3 sequence is 12 residues long. Trimming left V 6 bases short and J 5 bases short, with 13 bases between. The CDR3 protein is CSANIGGETQYF. In DNA, the CDR3 is TGCAGTGCGAACATAGGGGGGGAGACCCAGTACTTC.

This clonotype turned up a few times. This chain joins TRBV5-1 and TRBJ1-6; D uncertain. The V end lost 0 bases, the J end lost 8 bases, and 9 bases lay between the germline ends. The CDR3 consists of 14 residues. Germline V CDR1 and CDR2: SGHRS, YFSETQ. CDR3 sequence (DNA): TGCGCCAGCAGCTTGGACAGCCTAGATTCACCCCTCCACTTT. This sequence encodes CASSLDSLDSPLHF.